This TCR beta chain was identified in a study of memory CD4+ T cells and cytomegalovirus serostatus. Study-wide background: Of the healthy Belgian adults, 9 were CMV seropositive and approximately 24 seronegative.

Findings and caveats of the study: Repertoires predicted CMV serostatus with median bootstrapped AUC of 0.95.

This CDR3 is 13 amino acids long. V shed 1 base and J shed 1 base, with 2 bases lying between them. Germline CDR1 and CDR2: MDHEN and SYDVKM. Original methodology: Out-of-frame sequences were removed, leaving roughly 2.1 million distinct TCRbeta sequences. Only in-frame clones appear in the TCRdb table, and some are missing; sequencing was by immunoSEQ multiplex PCR. V and J calls and clone size are copied from that table; D and trimming were computed from the DNA. The sample yields 52,000 or so clones, around 76% seen once. Single viable CD3+CD4+CD8-CD45RO+ cells were sorted as the memory CD4+ T cells. CD4+ T cells were isolated by positive magnetic selection. There are a few counts of this clone. The antigen remains undetermined. Other DNA sequences in this specimen translate into the identical CDR3.

The chain recombines TRBV28 with TRBJ1-5; D unresolved. This clonotype was obtained from an adult in good health and CMV-seronegative. Sequencing used memory CD4+ T cells from blood. The CDR3 sequence: CASSLYSNQPQHF. CDR3 bases: TGTGCCAGCAGTTTATACAGCAATCAGCCCCAGCATTTT.